This T cell receptor beta chain is from a study of blood T cell repertoires in COVID-19. Germline values: CDR1 LNHNV, CDR2 YYDKDF (reference sequence). The CDR3 totals 13 residues. Trimming stripped 0 bases from V and 3 bases from J, with 5 bases between. Profiled with immunoSEQ multiplex PCR; TCRdb holds only in-frame clones, not every one. In the table there are about 520,000 clones, 70% to 90% of which are singletons. The V and J genes are TRBV15 and TRBJ2-5; D gene ambiguous. The sample consisted of peripheral blood. The sequence was collected from a human donor in a cohort sampled during active COVID-19. DNA for the CDR3: TGTGCCACCAGCAGAGATTTTAAAGAGACCCAGTACTTC. Its translation: CATSRDFKETQYF.